These 30 T cell receptor beta chains originate from one sample sequenced in a study of T cell responses to AZD1222 COVID-19 vaccine. Sequencing was performed with immunoSEQ multiplex PCR; in TCRdb, only in-frame clones are kept and a portion is missing. Of under 140,000 clones listed, around 93% are singletons. The sequenced sample was peripheral blood, obtained 28 days after the second AZD1222 dose. The origin of the receptors is an adult who received the AZD1222 COVID-19 vaccine.

The chain recombines TRBV27 with TRBJ2-2; D gene uncertain. The V gene's germline CDR1 is MNHEY and CDR2 SMNVEV (reference sequence). The CDR3 length is 14 residues. Trimming removed 10 bases at V and 4 bases at J, with 16 bases between. Here the CDR3 reads CATLDRSSTGELFF. The CDR3 bases are TGTGCCACCCTGGACCGTAGTAGCACCGGGGAGCTGTTTTTT.

The chain joins TRBV30 to TRBJ1-1; D might be TRBD1 (5 bases). The germline V gene has CDR1 GTSNPN and CDR2 SVGIG (reference sequence). Trimming cost V 2 bases and J 4 bases, with 14 bases left between them. CDR3 length: 14 amino acids. This CDR3 reads CAWSNPGGSTEAFF. CDR3 coding DNA: TGTGCCTGGAGTAATCCGGGGGGGTCCACTGAAGCTTTCTTT.

This clone occurred once. The rearrangement uses TRBV28 and TRBJ2-7, with D hard to call. The CDR3 runs 11 residues. V shed 3 bases and J shed 5 bases, with 5 bases lying between them. Per the germline V gene, CDR1 is MDHEN and CDR2 is SYDVKM. The CDR3 DNA reads TGTGCCAGCAGTTTCGTCGACGAGCAGTACTTC. This gives the protein CASSFVDEQYF.

The V call is TRBV5-4, the J call TRBJ1-2, with 9 nucleotides matching TRBD1. The length of the CDR3 is 13 residues. Germline CDR1 reads SGHNT; CDR2 reads YYREEE (reference sequence). The J segment lost 8 bases and the V segment lost 4 bases, leaving 6 bases of the junction unmatched. This chain's CDR3 is CASSPGQGNGYTF. As DNA, the CDR3 is TGTGCCAGCAGCCCGGGACAGGGAAACGGCTACACCTTC.

The chain employs TRBV4-1 and TRBJ2-5; D is perhaps TRBD1 or TRBD2 (5 bases each). With 3 bases removed from V and 4 bases from J, the gap between germline ends came to 18 bases. The germline V gene has CDR1 MGHRA and CDR2 YSYEKL. This CDR3 spans 16 amino acids. The CDR3 here is CASSHSGTRRGETQYF. CDR3 nucleotides: TGCGCCAGCAGCCATTCCGGGACCCGCCGGGGAGAGACCCAGTACTTC.

The chain combines TRBV6-6 with TRBJ1-2; D is undetermined. The CDR3 extends over 16 amino acids. V gave up 2 bases and J gave up 1 base, with 14 bases separating them. The germline V gene has CDR1 MNHNY and CDR2 SVGAGI (reference sequence). The CDR3 reads CASSYRGGSGNYGYTF. DNA for the CDR3: TGTGCCAGCAGTTACCGGGGAGGGAGTGGTAACTATGGCTACACCTTC.

This clone was seen just once. The chain is built from TRBV5-1 and TRBJ1-2, with D perhaps TRBD1 (5 bases). Germline V gives CDR1 SGHRS, CDR2 YFSETQ. This CDR3 is built from 14 residues. Trimming took 1 base from V and 4 from J, leaving 11 bases between them. The CDR3 DNA reads TGCGCCAGCAGCTTGCCAGGGCCGGGCTATGGCTACACCTTC. This sequence encodes CASSLPGPGYGYTF.

V is TRBV19 and J is TRBJ2-3, with TRBD1 as a possible D gene (5 bases). The germline gives CDR1 LNHDA, CDR2 SQIVND (reference sequence). The CDR3 has 14 amino acids. V lost 5 bases to trimming and J lost 3 bases, with 12 bases between them. This CDR3 is CASSLQGRTDTQYF. The CDR3 region has the DNA TGTGCCAGTAGTTTGCAGGGTCGAACAGATACGCAGTATTTT.

There are a few counts of this clone. The chain combines TRBV7-4 with TRBJ1-1; tentative D call: TRBD1 (5 bases). The CDR3 spans 18 residues. V lost 5 bases and J lost 0, with 22 bases in between. The germline CDR1 and CDR2 sequences are SGHVT and SQSDAQ. The chain's CDR3 is CASSPIRSEGPMNTEAFF. In DNA form, the CDR3 reads TGTGCCAGCAGCCCAATCCGGAGTGAGGGGCCGATGAACACTGAAGCTTTCTTT.

J is TRBJ2-7 and V is TRBV5-1; no definite D call. V was pared by 6 bases and J by 3 bases, with 31 bases between. CDR3 length: 19 amino acids. Germline loops: CDR1 SGHRS, CDR2 YFSETQ. The CDR3 DNA follows: TGCGCCAGCAACCCAGCCCACAGCAACCCTATTCCAGGAGTCTACGAGCAGTACTTC. Residues: CASNPAHSNPIPGVYEQYF. The complete variable domain, with remaining parts taken from reference TRBV5-1 and TRBJ2-7, reads KAGVTQTPRYLIKTRGQQVTLSCSPISGHRSVSWYQQTPGQGLQFLFEYFSETQRNKGNFPGRFSGRQFSNSRSEMNVSTLELGDSALYLCASNPAHSNPIPGVYEQYFGPGTRLTVT.

The rearrangement uses TRBV23-1 and TRBJ1-1, with a possible D match to TRBD1 (6 bases). TRBV23-1 is filed as an ORF, its function uncertain. V lost 1 base and J 7 bases, leaving 16 bases between the germline ends. The CDR3 runs 15 residues. The CDR3 coding sequence is TGCGCCAGCAGTCAATTGTTCCGCCAGGGGAGTGAAGCTTTCTTT. The encoded protein is CASSQLFRQGSEAFF.

This clone was seen just once. The chain links TRBV6-6 to TRBJ1-6; no clear D. This CDR3 comprises 15 residues. Trimming removed 2 bases at V and 3 bases at J, with 8 bases between. CDR1 is MNHNY, CDR2 SVGAGI, per germline (reference sequence). The CDR3 protein is CASSYPPDYNSPLHF. CDR3 DNA: TGTGCCAGCAGTTACCCCCCCGACTATAATTCACCCCTCCACTTT.

This rearrangement joins TRBV6-5 to TRBJ2-1; possibly TRBD1 or TRBD2 for D (5 bases each). Germline V CDR1 and CDR2: MNHEY, SVGAGI. The germline V and J ends were trimmed by 2 bases and 4 bases, with 15 bases remaining between them. The CDR3 extends over 16 amino acids. Written as DNA, the CDR3 is TGTGCCAGCAGTTACCGGGACCGAGCCGTGTACAATGAGCAGTTCTTC. Amino acid sequence: CASSYRDRAVYNEQFF.

This CDR3 reads CVHGGPSSYNEQFF. CDR3 coding DNA: TGTGTTCACGGAGGCCCGTCTTCCTACAATGAGCAGTTCTTC. The rearrangement joins TRBV5-4 to TRBJ2-1, with a possible D match to TRBD2 (5 bases). The germline gives CDR1 SGHNT, CDR2 YYREEE (reference sequence). This CDR3 is built from 14 residues. The whole variable domain, filled in from reference TRBV5-4 and TRBJ2-1, reads ETGVTQSPTHLIKTRGQQVTLRCSSQSGHNTVSWYQQALGQGPQFIFQYYREEENGRGNFPPRFSGLQFPNYSSELNVNALELDDSALYLCVHGGPSSYNEQFFGPGTRLTVL.

The chain employs TRBV13 and TRBJ2-2, with TRBD1 identical over 8 bases. The CDR3 has 21 residues. Losses at the gene ends were 4 bases for V and 0 bases for J; bases not matched to a gene: 19. The germline V gene encodes CDR1 PRHDT and CDR2 FYEKMQ (reference sequence). The CDR3 bases are TGTGCCAGCAGCTCACTGACAGGGGTGGATAAACCGCGCACGAACACCGGGGAGCTGTTTTTT. Protein product: CASSSLTGVDKPRTNTGELFF.

This clone has just one count. The V and J genes are TRBV5-1 and TRBJ1-2; no clear D gene. Trimming removed 0 bases at V and 1 base at J, with 13 bases between. The CDR3 is 16 residues long. Per the germline V gene, CDR1 is SGHRS and CDR2 is YFSETQ. The CDR3 DNA reads as TGCGCCAGCAGCTTGGAGACGGCGACTAATAACTATGGCTACACCTTC. Translated, it gives CASSLETATNNYGYTF.

The CDR3 loop reads CASSPSSGSPWTQYF. CDR3 in DNA: TGCGCCAGCAGCCCCTCGAGCGGGAGCCCTTGGACGCAGTATTTT. The chain has TRBV4-1 and TRBJ2-3, with 8 positions matching TRBD2. CDR3 size: 15 residues. V was clipped by 4 bases and J by 9 bases; unmatched bases: 12. Per germline, CDR1 MGHRA and CDR2 YSYEKL.

V and J are TRBV18 and TRBJ2-5, with 7 bases aligning to TRBD2. CDR3 length: 15 amino acids. In germline, CDR1 is KGHSH, CDR2 LQKENI. V shed 2 bases, J shed 5 bases, and the junction held 8 bases outside the gene matches. The CDR3 loop is CASSPMAGVEETQYF. DNA of the CDR3: TGTGCCAGCTCACCAATGGCGGGGGTGGAGGAGACCCAGTACTTC.

V usage is TRBV6-5 and J usage is TRBJ1-6; possibly TRBD1 for D (6 bases). Trimming stripped 8 bases from V and 5 bases from J, with 10 bases between. CDR3 length: 13 residues. The germline gives CDR1 MNHEY, CDR2 SVGAGI. DNA for the CDR3: TGTGCCAGCGTTACAGGGAATAATTCACCCCTCCACTTT. Translating gives CASVTGNNSPLHF.

In this sample, this clone turned up once. The chain recombines TRBV3-1 (or the pseudogene TRBV3-2) with TRBJ1-2; D is possibly TRBD1 (5 bases). V was trimmed by 1 base and J by 5 bases, leaving 14 bases between them. Germline V gives CDR1 LGHDT, CDR2 YNNKEL (reference sequence). The CDR3 extends over 15 amino acids. CDR3 region: CASSQGLQGRYGYTF. The CDR3 DNA follows: TGTGCCAGCAGCCAAGGTCTCCAGGGACGGTATGGCTACACCTTC.

Comments on this clone: Germline and junction disagree at one end, which may indicate a read error. This chain uses TRBV29-1 with TRBJ1-2; the D is unclear. The CDR3 is 12 amino acids. From germline, CDR1 is SQVTM and CDR2 ANQGSEA. The CDR3 loop reads CSVEGSRYGYTF. CDR3 DNA: TGCAGCGTGGAAGGATCGAGATATGGCTACACCTTC.

The chain joins TRBV6-5 to TRBJ1-1, with TRBD1 matching over 8 bases. The germline V gene has CDR1 MNHEY and CDR2 SVGAGI. V lost 6 bases, J lost 1 base, and 7 bases stayed unmatched. The CDR3 consists of 15 residues. The CDR3 region is CASRHHGTGNTEAFF. In DNA, the CDR3 is TGTGCCAGCAGACACCACGGGACAGGGAACACTGAAGCTTTCTTT.

The gene calls are TRBV29-1 and TRBJ2-7, with 8 positions matching TRBD1. The CDR3 has 13 amino acids. The germline gives CDR1 SQVTM, CDR2 ANQGSEA. V was clipped by 4 bases and J by 0 bases; unmatched bases: 2. The CDR3: CSVGTGGSYEQYF. In DNA, the CDR3 is TGCAGCGTTGGAACAGGGGGCTCCTACGAGCAGTACTTC.

This clone is a singleton in its sample. The chain is built from TRBV2 and TRBJ1-2; weak D call: TRBD1 (5 bases). Trimming removed 10 bases at V and 6 bases at J, with 18 bases between. CDR1 is SNHLY and CDR2 is FYNNEI in the germline V gene. CDR3 length equals 13 residues. CDR3 nucleotide sequence: TGTGCCATCGCAAGAGGGGTATCGGATGGCTACACCTTC. Amino acids: CAIARGVSDGYTF. The variable domain in full, with the rest retrieved from reference TRBV2 and TRBJ1-2, is EPEVTQTPSHQVTQMGQEVILRCVPISNHLYFYWYRQILGQKVEFLVSFYNNEISEKSEIFDDQFSVERPDGSNFTLKIRSTKLEDSAMYFCAIARGVSDGYTFGSGTRLTVV.

The CDR3 sequence is CASSQGQDSSPLHF. The CDR3 DNA sequence: TGTGCCAGCTCACAGGGACAGGACTCTTCACCCCTCCACTTT. This chain uses TRBV18 with TRBJ1-6; the match to TRBD1 covers 8 bases. The CDR3 runs 14 residues. Losses at the gene ends were 4 bases for V and 9 bases for J; bases not matched to a gene: 5. Germline CDR1 and CDR2: KGHSH and LQKENI.

This chain uses TRBV6-5 with TRBJ1-4; D might be TRBD1 (5 bases). The CDR3 is 16 residues long. CDR1 and CDR2 from the germline V gene are MNHEY and SVGAGI. The V end lost 3 bases, the J end lost 0 bases, and 11 bases lay between the germline ends. For the CDR3, the DNA is TGTGCCAGCAGTTATTGGGGGGGTGCAACTAATGAAAAACTGTTTTTT. It encodes CASSYWGGATNEKLFF.

This clone occurred once. V gene TRBV11-2 combines with J gene TRBJ2-5, with D possibly matching TRBD2 (5 bases). V shed 1 base and J shed 5 bases, with 20 bases lying between them. The CDR3 sequence is 17 residues long. Germline V gives CDR1 SGHAT, CDR2 FQNNGV. The CDR3 loop reads CASSLGGSTGGLETQYF. CDR3 sequence (DNA): TGTGCCAGCAGCTTAGGAGGGTCAACCGGAGGCCTGGAGACCCAGTACTTC.

The chain couples TRBV19 to TRBJ1-6; D gene ambiguous. V was trimmed by 3 bases and J by 0 bases, leaving 3 bases between them. The CDR3 is 14 amino acids. Germline V gene data show CDR1 as LNHDA and CDR2 as SQIVND (reference sequence). Here the CDR3 DNA reads TGTGCCAGTAGTATCAGCTCCTATAATTCACCCCTCCACTTT. It encodes CASSISSYNSPLHF.

This clone was counted a single time. V is TRBV18 and J is TRBJ1-2, with D perhaps matching TRBD1 (5 bases). The CDR3 contains 14 residues. CDR1 is KGHSH and CDR2 is LQKENI in the germline V gene. Deletions cut 3 bases from V and 10 bases from J, with 18 bases between. The CDR3 DNA sequence: TGTGCCAGCTCACCGCGACAGACCCTCGATGACTACACCTTC. This codes for CASSPRQTLDDYTF.

The chain couples TRBV18 to TRBJ2-3; perhaps TRBD2 as D (5 bases). The germline V and J ends were trimmed by 7 bases and 0 bases, with 14 bases remaining between them. The CDR3 runs to 15 residues. The V gene's germline CDR1 is KGHSH and CDR2 LQKENI. CDR3 sequence: CASFRLRVSTDTQYF. CDR3 coding DNA: TGTGCCAGCTTCCGACTGAGGGTGAGCACAGATACGCAGTATTTT. Full variable domain (rest looked up from reference TRBV18 and TRBJ2-3): NAGVMQNPRHLVRRRGQEARLRCSPMKGHSHVYWYRQLPEEGLKFMVYLQKENIIDESGMPKERFSAEFPKEGPSILRIQQVVRGDSAAYFCASFRLRVSTDTQYFGPGTRLTVL.